This T cell receptor beta chain originates from a study of blood T cells in healthy people across ages. V was clipped by 6 bases and J by 5 bases; unmatched bases: 8. Looked up from germline, CDR1 is MNHNY and CDR2 is SVGAGI (reference sequence). The CDR3 loop spans 15 amino acids. The authors ran a second PCR of about 6 to 11 cycles using a sample-barcoded 5' primer and a J-beta primer mix. MiXCR, applied by TCRdb to the 5' RACE reads, yields one record per CDR3 protein. This table holds nearly 1 million distinct CDR3 sequences, around 54% found once. The chain joins TRBV6-6 to TRBJ2-1; 9 bases are a match to TRBD2. This clonotype originated in a woman aged 55-70 years in good health. Input material: blood. In DNA, the CDR3 is TGTGCCAGCAGCGCCGGGACTAGCAGTAACAATGAGCAGTTCTTC. This sequence encodes CASSAGTSSNNEQFF.